This T cell receptor (beta chain) comes out of a study of spatial heterogeneity in lung cancer. Across the study: Mean representation of each unique TCR and UMI combination in the raw reads exceeded 8.5 occurrences.

In TCRdb, the 5' RACE reads were re-called with MiXCR into one record per CDR3 protein. The sample carries fewer than 6,500 distinct CDR3 sequences, about 7.7% recorded once. Worth noting for this clonotype: Its specificity is not known. This beta chain is an unintended read in a library built for alpha chains; its size means little.

This CDR3 region has 19 residues. Germline V gene lookup returns CDR1 SGHVS and CDR2 FQNEAQ. Trimming took 1 base from V and 2 from J, leaving 18 bases between them. Study-wide results and limits: Counts of expanded alpha and beta TCRs within tumors tracked the tumor nonsynonymous mutation count. Tumor T cells had an estimated coverage that came to approximately 7% for alpha chains and 11% to 15% for beta chains.

Regarding time point: sample taken at primary tumor resection. Untreated early-stage non-small cell lung cancer patients, some 70 in total, were the donors. Material for sequencing was whole RNA from tumor, nontumor lung or frozen PBMC, left unsorted. This material consisted of lung tumor tissue, taken at surgery. This clonotype was obtained from a female donor with early-stage non-small cell lung cancer. V is TRBV7-8 and J is TRBJ2-6, with D perhaps given as TRBD1 or TRBD2 (5 bases each). In DNA form, the CDR3 reads TGTGCCAGCAGCTTAGTAGGTCAGGGACCCTTAGCTGGGGCCAACGTCCTGACTTTC. This encodes CASSLVGQGPLAGANVLTF.